The table lists the clone carrying this T cell receptor beta chain with many counts. Its antigen is undetermined. One entry per CDR3 protein results from TCRdb running MiXCR on the 5' RACE reads. The profile covers over 600,000 distinct CDR3 sequences, with 20% to 25% appearing a single time and 4.3% taken by the ten largest. This sample is part of a study of identical twins. The study, taken as a whole, reports: Possibly, invariant MAIT and iNKT cells partly confounded zero-insertion analyses.

V was clipped by 4 bases and J by 9 bases, with 16 bases between them. The CDR3 totals 14 residues. This sample was shared with a second study, whose subject was T cells expressing NK-cell markers.

The sample comprised PBMCs. This sequence originates from a woman under 30 in good health. The chain uses TRBV12-3 or TRBV12-4 and TRBJ2-1, with D unclear. Written as DNA, the CDR3 is TGTGCCAGCAGTTCCGGTGTACTCGGCCGTGAGCAGTTCTTC. As protein: CASSSGVLGREQFF.